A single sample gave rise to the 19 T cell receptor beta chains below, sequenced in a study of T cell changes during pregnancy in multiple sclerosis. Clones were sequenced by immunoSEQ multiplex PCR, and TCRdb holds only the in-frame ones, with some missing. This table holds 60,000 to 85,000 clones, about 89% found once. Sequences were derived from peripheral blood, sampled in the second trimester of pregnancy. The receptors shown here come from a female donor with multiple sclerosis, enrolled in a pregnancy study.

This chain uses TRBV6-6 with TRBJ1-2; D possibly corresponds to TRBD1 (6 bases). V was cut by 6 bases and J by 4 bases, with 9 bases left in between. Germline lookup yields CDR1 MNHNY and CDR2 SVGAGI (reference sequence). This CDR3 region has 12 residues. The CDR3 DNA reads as TGTGCCAGCAGGGGGGGGGCCTATGGCTACACCTTC. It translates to CASRGGAYGYTF.

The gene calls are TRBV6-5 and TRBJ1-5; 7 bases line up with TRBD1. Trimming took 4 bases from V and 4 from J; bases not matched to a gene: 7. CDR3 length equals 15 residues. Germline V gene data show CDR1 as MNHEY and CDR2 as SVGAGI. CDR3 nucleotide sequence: TGTGCCAGCAGTTCAGGGGGTAGCTCTAATCAGCCCCAGCATTTT. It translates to CASSSGGSSNQPQHF.

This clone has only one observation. CDR3 loop: CASRLAGGPGELFF. CDR3 coding DNA: TGCGCCAGCCGACTAGCGGGGGGGCCCGGGGAGCTGTTTTTT. V is TRBV5-1 and J is TRBJ2-2; 14 bases line up with TRBD2. Trimming cost V 7 bases and J 6 bases; bases outside gene matches: 2. The CDR3 consists of 14 residues. CDR1 is SGHRS, CDR2 YFSETQ, per germline.

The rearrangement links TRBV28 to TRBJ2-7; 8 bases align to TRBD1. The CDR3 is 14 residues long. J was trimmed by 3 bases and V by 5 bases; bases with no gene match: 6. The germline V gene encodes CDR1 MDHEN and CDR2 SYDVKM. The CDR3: CASSLLTGDYEQYF. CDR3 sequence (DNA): TGTGCCAGCAGTCTTTTGACAGGGGACTACGAGCAGTACTTC.

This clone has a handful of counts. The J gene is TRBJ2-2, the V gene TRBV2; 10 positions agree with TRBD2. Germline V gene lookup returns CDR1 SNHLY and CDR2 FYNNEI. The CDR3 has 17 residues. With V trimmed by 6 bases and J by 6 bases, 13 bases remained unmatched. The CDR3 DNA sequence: TGTGCCAGCAGGGTCGGGGCTAGCGGGGGAACCTCCGGGGAGCTGTTTTTT. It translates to CASRVGASGGTSGELFF.

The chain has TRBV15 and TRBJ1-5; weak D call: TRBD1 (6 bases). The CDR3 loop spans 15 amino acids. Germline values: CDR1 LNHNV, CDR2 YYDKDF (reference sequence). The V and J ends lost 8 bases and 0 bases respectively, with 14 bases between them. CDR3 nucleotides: TGTGCCACCGACAGAATGGGGGCTAGCAATCAGCCCCAGCATTTT. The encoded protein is CATDRMGASNQPQHF.

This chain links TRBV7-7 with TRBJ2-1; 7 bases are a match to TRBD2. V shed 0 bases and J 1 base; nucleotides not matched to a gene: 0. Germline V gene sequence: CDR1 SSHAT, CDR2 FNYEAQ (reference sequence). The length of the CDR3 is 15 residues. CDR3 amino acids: CASSLAAGSYNEQFF. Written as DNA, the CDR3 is TGTGCCAGCAGCTTAGCAGCGGGGTCCTACAATGAGCAGTTCTTC. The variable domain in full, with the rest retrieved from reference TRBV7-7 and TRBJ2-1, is GAGVSQSPRYKVTKRGQDVTLRCDPISSHATLYWYQQALGQGPEFLTYFNYEAQPDKSGLPSDRFSAERPEGSISTLTIQRTEQRDSAMYRCASSLAAGSYNEQFFGPGTRLTVL.

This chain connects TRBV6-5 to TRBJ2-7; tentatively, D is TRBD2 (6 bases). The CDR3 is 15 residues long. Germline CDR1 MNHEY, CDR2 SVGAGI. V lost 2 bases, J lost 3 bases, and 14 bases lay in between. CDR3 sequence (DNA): TGTGCCAGCAGTTACATGCGGGGCCAGAGCTACGAGCAGTACTTC. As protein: CASSYMRGQSYEQYF.

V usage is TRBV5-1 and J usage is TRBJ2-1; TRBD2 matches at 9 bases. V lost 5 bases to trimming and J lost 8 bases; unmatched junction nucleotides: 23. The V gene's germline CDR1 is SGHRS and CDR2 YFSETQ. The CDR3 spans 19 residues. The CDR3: CASSPDGLAGTQSEDEQFF. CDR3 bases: TGCGCCAGCAGTCCCGACGGGCTAGCGGGAACCCAAAGCGAAGATGAGCAGTTCTTC.

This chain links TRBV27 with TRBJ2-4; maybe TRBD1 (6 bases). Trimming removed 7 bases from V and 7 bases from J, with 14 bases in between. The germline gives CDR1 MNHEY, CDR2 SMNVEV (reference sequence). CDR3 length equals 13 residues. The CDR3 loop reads CASTNRAGNIQYF. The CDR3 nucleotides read TGTGCCAGCACAAACAGGGCCGGGAACATTCAGTACTTC.

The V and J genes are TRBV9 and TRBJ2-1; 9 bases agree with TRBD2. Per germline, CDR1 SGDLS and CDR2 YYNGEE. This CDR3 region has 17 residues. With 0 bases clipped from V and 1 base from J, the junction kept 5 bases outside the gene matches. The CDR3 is CASSVVPSGGSYNEQFF. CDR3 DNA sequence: TGTGCCAGCAGCGTAGTTCCCAGCGGGGGGTCCTACAATGAGCAGTTCTTC.

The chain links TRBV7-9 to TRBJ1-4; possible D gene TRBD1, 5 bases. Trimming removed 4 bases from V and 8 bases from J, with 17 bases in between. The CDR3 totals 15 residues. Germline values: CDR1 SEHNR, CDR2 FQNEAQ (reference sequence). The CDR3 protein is CASSSYLGAREKLFF. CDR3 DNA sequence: TGTGCCAGCAGCTCTTACCTTGGGGCAAGGGAAAAACTGTTTTTT.

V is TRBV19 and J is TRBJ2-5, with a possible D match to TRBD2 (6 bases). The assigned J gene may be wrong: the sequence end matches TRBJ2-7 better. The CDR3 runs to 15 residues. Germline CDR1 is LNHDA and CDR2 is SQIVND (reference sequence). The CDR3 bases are TGTGCCAGTAGTATAGAGGAGGGGAGCTCCTACGAGCAGTACTTC. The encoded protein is CASSIEEGSSYEQYF.

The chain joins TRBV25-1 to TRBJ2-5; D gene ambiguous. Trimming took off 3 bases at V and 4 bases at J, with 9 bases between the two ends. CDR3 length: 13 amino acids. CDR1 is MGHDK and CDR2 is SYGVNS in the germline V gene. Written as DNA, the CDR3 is TGTGCCAGCAGTGATTGGGCAGGAGAGACCCAGTACTTC. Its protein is CASSDWAGETQYF.

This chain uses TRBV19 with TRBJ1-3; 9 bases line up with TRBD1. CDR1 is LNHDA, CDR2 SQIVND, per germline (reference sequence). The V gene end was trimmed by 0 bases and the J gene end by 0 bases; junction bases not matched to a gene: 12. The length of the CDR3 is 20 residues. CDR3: CASSIDLFGGQGRSGNTIYF. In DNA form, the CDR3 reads TGTGCCAGTAGTATAGATCTCTTCGGGGGACAGGGACGCTCTGGAAACACCATATATTTT.

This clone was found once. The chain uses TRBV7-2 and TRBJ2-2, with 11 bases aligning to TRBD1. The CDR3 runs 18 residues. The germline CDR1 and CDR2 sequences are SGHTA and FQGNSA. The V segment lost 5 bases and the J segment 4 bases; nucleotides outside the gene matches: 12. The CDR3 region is CASSPQAPGTGGTGELFF. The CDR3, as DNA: TGTGCCAGCAGCCCTCAGGCGCCCGGGACAGGGGGCACCGGGGAGCTGTTTTTT. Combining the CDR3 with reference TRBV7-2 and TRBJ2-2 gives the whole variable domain GAGVSQSPSNKVTEKGKDVELRCDPISGHTALYWYRQSLGQGLEFLIYFQGNSAPDKSGLPSDRFSAERTGGSVSTLTIQRTQQEDSAVYLCASSPQAPGTGGTGELFFGEGSRLTVL.

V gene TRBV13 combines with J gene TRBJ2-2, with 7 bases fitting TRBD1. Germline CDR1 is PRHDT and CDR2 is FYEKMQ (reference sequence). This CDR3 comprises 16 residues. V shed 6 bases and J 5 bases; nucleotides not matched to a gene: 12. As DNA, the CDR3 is TGTGCCAGCAGTAGAACCGAGGGGGCGCGGACCGGGGAGCTGTTTTTT. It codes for CASSRTEGARTGELFF.

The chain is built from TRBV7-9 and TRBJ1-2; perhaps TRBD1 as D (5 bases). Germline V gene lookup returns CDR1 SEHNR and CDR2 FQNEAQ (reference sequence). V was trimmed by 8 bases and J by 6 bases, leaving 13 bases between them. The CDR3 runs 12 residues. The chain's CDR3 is CASGRVGHGYTF. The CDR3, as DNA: TGTGCCAGCGGCAGGGTAGGGCATGGCTACACCTTC.

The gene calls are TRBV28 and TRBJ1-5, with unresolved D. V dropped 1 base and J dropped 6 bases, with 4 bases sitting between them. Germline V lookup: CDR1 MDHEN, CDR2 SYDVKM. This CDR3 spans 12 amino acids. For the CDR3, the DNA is TGTGCCAGCAGTTTATCAGTTCAGCCCCAGCATTTT. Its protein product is CASSLSVQPQHF.